The 2 T cell receptor beta chains below come from one sample, sequenced in a study of CD8 T cells in ankylosing spondylitis. Via MiXCR, TCRdb re-called the 5' RACE reads, giving one row per CDR3 protein. The sample has 250,000 to 300,000 distinct CDR3 sequences; about 19% are singletons. The specimen sequenced was blood, either unsorted or a sorted T cell fraction (not recorded which). The receptor source for this set is a male donor with ankylosing spondylitis or in good health (not recorded which).

This clonotype was seen only a few times. The chain employs TRBV12-3 or TRBV12-4 and TRBJ2-5; 7 nucleotides match TRBD2. V lost 3 bases to trimming and J lost 4 bases; unmatched junction nucleotides: 8. The CDR3 spans 15 residues. For the CDR3, the DNA is TGTGCCAGCAGTTTGGGCGGGGGTATCGTAGAGACCCAGTACTTC. This translates into CASSLGGGIVETQYF.

This clonotype has at least ten counts. The chain employs TRBV15 and TRBJ1-4, with 7 bases matching TRBD1. V dropped 4 bases and J dropped 8; count of bases not matched to a gene: 10. The germline V gene has CDR1 LNHNV and CDR2 YYDKDF (reference sequence). This CDR3 has 15 amino acids. CDR3 nucleotides: TGTGCCACCAGCACGACAACAGGGGATGGCGAAAAACTGTTTTTT. Amino acid sequence: CATSTTTGDGEKLFF.